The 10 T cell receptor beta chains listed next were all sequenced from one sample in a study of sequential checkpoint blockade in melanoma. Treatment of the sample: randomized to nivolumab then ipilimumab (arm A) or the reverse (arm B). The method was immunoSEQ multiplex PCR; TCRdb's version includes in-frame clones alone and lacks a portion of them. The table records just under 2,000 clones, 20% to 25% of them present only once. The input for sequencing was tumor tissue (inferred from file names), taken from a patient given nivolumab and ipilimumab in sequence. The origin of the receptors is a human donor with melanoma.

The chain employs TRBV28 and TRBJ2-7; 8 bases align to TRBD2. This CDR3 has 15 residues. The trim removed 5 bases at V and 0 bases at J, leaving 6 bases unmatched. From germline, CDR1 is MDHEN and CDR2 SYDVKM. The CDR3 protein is CASSTKREYSYEQYF. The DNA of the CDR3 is TGTGCCAGCAGTACGAAGCGGGAGTACTCCTACGAGCAGTACTTC. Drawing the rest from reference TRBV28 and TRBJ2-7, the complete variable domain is DVKVTQSSRYLVKRTGEKVFLECVQDMDHENMFWYRQDPGLGLRLIYFSYDVKMKEKGDIPEGYSVSREKKERFSLILESASTNQTSMYLCASSTKREYSYEQYFGPGTRLTVT.

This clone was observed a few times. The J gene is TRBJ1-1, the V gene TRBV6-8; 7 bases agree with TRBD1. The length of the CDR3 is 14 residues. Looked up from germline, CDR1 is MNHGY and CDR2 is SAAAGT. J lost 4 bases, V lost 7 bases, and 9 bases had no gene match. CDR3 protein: CASTIRQGGTEAFF. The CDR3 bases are TGTGCCAGCACTATTCGACAGGGCGGCACTGAAGCTTTCTTT.

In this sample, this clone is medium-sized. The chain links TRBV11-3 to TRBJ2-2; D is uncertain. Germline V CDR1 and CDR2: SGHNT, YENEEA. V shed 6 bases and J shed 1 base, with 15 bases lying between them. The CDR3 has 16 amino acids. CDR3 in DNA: TGTGCCAGCAGGCAACCAAGGGCGGTGAACACCGGGGAGCTGTTTTTT. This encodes CASRQPRAVNTGELFF.

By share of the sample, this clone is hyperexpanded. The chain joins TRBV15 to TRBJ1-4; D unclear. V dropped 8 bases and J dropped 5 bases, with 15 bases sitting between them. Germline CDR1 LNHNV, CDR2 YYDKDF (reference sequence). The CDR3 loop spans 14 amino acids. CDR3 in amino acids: CATGSSRLNEKLFF. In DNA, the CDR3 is TGTGCCACCGGTTCTTCCAGGTTGAATGAAAAACTGTTTTTT.

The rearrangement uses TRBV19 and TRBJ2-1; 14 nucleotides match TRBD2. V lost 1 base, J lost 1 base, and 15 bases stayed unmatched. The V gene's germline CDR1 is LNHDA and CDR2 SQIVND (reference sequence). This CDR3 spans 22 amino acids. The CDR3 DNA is TGTGCCAGTAGTATAGTTTTTTTTAGGGGGACTAGCGGGAGCAAGTCCTACAATGAGCAGTTCTTC. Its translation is CASSIVFFRGTSGSKSYNEQFF.

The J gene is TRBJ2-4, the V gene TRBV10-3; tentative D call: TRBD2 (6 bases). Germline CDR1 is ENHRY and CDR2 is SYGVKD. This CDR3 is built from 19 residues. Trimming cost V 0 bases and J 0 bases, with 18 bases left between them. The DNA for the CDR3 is TGTGCCATCAGTGAGTCGAGGGAGGCAGGGCCGATAGCCAAAAACATTCAGTACTTC. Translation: CAISESREAGPIAKNIQYF.

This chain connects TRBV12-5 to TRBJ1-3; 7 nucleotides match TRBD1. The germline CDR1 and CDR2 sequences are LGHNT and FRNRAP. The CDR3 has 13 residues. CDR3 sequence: CASNRQGGNTIYF. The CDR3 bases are TGTGCCAGCAATCGACAGGGAGGAAACACCATATATTTT.

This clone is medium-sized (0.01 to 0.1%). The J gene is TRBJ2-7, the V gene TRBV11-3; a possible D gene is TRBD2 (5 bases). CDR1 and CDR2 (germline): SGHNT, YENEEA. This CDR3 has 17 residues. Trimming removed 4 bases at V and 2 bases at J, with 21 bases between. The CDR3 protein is CASSSLGSGRAAYEQYF. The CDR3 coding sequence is TGTGCCAGCAGCTCACTAGGAAGTGGGCGGGCCGCCTACGAGCAGTACTTC.

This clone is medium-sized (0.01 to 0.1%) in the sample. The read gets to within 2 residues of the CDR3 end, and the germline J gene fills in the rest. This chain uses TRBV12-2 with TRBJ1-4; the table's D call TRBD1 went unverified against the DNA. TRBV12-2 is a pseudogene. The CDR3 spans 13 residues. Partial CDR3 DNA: TGTGCAAGTCGCTTAAGGGACATAGAAAAACTG. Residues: CASRLRDIEKL. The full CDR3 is CASRLRDIEKLFF.

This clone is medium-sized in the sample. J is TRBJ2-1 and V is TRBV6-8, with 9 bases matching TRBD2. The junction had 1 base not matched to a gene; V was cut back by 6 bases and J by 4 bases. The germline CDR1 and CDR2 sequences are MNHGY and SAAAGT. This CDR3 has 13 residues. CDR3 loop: CASSLAGYNEQFF. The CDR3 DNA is TGTGCCAGCAGCCTAGCGGGGTACAATGAGCAGTTCTTC.